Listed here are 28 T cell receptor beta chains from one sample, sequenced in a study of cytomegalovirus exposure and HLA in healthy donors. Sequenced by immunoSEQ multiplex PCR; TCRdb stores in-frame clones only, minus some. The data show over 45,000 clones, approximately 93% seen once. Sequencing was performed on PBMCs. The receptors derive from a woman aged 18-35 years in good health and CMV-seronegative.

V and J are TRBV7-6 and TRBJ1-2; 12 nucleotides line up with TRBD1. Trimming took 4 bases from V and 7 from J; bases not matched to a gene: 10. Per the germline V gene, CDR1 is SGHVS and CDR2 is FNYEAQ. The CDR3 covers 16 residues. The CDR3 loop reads CASSSREGQGARGYTF. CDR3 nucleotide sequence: TGTGCCAGCAGCTCTAGAGAGGGACAGGGGGCTCGTGGCTACACCTTC.

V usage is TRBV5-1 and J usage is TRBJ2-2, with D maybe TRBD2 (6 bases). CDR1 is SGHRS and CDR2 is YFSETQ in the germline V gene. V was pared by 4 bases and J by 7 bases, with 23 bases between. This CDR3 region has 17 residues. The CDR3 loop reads CASSLAVAGTAIGELFF. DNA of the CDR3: TGCGCCAGCAGCCTGGCTGTCGCAGGGACTGCGATCGGGGAGCTGTTTTTT.

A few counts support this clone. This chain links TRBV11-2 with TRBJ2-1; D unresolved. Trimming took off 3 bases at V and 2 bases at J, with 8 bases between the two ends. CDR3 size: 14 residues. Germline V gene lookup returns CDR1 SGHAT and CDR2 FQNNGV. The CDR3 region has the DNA TGTGCCAGCAGCTTTGAGATTACCTACAATGAGCAGTTCTTC. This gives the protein CASSFEITYNEQFF.

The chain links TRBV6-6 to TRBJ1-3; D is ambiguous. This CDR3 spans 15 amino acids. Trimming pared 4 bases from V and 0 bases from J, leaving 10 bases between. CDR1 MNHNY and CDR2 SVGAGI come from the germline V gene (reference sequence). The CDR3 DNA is TGTGCCAGCAGTTCCGATCGGAGCTCTGGAAACACCATATATTTT. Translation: CASSSDRSSGNTIYF.

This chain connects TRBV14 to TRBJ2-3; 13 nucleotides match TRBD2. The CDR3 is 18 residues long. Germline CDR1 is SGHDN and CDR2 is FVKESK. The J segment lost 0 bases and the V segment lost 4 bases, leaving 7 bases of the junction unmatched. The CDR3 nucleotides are TGTGCCAGCAGCCTCCGACTAGCGGGGGGCCGTAGCACAGATACGCAGTATTTT. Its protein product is CASSLRLAGGRSTDTQYF.

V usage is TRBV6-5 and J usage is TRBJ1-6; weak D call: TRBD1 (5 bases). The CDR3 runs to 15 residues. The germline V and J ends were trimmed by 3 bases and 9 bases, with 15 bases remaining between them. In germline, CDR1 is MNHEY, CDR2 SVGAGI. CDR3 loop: CASSYASQEGSPLHF. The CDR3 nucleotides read TGTGCCAGCAGTTATGCTTCACAGGAAGGTTCACCCCTCCACTTT.

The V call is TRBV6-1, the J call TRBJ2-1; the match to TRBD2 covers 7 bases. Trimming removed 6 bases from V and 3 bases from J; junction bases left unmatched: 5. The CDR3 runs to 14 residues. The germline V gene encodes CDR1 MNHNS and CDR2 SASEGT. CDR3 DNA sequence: TGTGCCAGCAGCCTAGCGGAAAGCTACAATGAGCAGTTCTTC. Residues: CASSLAESYNEQFF.

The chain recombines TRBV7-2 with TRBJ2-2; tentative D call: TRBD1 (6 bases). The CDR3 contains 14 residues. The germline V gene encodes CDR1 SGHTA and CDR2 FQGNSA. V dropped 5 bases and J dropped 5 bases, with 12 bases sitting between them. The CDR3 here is CASSTHQGTGELFF. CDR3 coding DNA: TGTGCCAGCAGCACACATCAGGGGACCGGGGAGCTGTTTTTT.

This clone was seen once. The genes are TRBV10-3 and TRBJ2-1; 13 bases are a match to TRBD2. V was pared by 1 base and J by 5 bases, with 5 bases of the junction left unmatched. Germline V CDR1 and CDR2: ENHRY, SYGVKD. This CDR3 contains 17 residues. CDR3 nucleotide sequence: TGTGCCATCAGTGAGTTCGGGACTAGCGGGACCGACAATGAGCAGTTCTTC. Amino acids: CAISEFGTSGTDNEQFF.

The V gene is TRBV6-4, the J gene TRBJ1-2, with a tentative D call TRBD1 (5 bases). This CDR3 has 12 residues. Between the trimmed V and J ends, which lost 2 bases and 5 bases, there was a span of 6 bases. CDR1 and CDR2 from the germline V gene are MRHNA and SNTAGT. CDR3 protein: CASSDRQYGYTF. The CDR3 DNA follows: TGTGCCAGCAGTGACCGACAGTATGGCTACACCTTC.

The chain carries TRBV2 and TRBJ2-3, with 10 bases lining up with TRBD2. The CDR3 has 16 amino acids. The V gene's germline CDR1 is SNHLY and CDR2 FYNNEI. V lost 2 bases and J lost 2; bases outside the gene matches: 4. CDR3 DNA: TGTGCCAGCAGTGAAAGAGCGGGGGGGAACACAGATACGCAGTATTTT. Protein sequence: CASSERAGGNTDTQYF.

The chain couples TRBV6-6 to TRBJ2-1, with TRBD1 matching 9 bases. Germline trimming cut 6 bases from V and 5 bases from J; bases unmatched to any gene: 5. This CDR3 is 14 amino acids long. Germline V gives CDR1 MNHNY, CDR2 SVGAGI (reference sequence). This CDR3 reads CASSLGTGHNEQFF. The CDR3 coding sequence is TGTGCCAGCAGCCTTGGGACAGGGCACAATGAGCAGTTCTTC.

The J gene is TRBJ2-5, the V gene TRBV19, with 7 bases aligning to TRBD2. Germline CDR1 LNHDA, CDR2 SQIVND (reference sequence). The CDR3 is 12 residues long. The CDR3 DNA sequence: TGTGCAACTGGGACCGGGGGGGAGACCCAGTACTTC. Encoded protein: CATGTGGETQYF.

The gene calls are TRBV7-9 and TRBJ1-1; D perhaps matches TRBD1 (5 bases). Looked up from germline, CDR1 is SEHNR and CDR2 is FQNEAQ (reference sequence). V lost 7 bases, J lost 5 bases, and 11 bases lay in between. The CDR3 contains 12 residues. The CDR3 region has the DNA TGTGCCAGCATATCAGGGAAGACTGAAGCTTTCTTT. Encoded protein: CASISGKTEAFF.

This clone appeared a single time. CDR3 sequence reads: CARLRGLAGGDEEQYF. CDR3 nucleotide sequence: TGCGCCAGGTTACGTGGGTTAGCGGGGGGGGACGAGGAGCAGTACTTC. V is TRBV10-1 and J is TRBJ2-7; 11 bases match TRBD2. The V segment lost 9 bases and the J segment 7 bases; nucleotides outside the gene matches: 17. CDR1 WNHNN and CDR2 SYGVQD come from the germline V gene (reference sequence). The CDR3 is 16 residues long.

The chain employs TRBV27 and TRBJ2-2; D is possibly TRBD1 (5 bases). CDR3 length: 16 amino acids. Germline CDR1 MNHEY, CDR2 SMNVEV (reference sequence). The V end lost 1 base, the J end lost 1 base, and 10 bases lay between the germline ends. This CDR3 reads CASSLWAGRNTGELFF. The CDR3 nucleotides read TGTGCCAGCAGTTTATGGGCAGGGCGGAACACCGGGGAGCTGTTTTTT.

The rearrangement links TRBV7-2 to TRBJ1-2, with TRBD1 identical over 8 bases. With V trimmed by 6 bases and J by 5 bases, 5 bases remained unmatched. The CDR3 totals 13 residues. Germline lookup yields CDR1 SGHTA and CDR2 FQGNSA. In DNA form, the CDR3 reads TGTGCCAGCAGTAGGACAGGGTCGTATGGCTACACCTTC. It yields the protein CASSRTGSYGYTF.

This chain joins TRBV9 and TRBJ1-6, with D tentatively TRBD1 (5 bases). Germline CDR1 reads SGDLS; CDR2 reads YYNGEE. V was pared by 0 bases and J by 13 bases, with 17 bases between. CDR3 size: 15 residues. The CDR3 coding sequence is TGTGCCAGCAGCGTAGCGAAAGACACCAGGGTTCCCCTCCACTTT. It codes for CASSVAKDTRVPLHF.

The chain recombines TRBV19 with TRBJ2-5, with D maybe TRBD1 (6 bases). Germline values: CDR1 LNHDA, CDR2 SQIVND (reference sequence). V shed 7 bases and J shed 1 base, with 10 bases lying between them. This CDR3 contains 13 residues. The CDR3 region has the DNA TGTGCCAGTACCGGGACACGCCAAGAGACCCAGTACTTC. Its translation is CASTGTRQETQYF.

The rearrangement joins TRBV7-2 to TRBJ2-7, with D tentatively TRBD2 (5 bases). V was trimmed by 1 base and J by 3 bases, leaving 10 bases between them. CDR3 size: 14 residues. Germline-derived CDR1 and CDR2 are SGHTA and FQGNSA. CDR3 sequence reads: CASSLVVEGYEQYF. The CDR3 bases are TGTGCCAGCAGCTTAGTGGTCGAGGGCTACGAGCAGTACTTC.

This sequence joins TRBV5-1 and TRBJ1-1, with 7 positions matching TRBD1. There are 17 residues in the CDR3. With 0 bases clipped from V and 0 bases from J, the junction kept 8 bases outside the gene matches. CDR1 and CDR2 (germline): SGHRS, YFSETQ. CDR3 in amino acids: CASSLGTGPGLNTEAFF. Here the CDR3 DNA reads TGCGCCAGCAGCTTGGGGACAGGTCCCGGGTTGAACACTGAAGCTTTCTTT.

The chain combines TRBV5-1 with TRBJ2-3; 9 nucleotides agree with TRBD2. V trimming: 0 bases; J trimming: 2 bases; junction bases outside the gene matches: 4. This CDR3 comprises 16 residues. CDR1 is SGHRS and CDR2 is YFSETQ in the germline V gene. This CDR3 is CASSLGIAGDTDTQYF. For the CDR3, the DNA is TGCGCCAGCAGCTTGGGGATAGCGGGGGACACAGATACGCAGTATTTT.

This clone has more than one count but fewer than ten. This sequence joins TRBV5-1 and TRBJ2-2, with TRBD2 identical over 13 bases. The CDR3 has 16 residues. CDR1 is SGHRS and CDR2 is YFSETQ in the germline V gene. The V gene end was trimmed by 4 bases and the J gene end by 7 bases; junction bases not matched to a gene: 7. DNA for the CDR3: TGCGCCAGCAGCATACTAGCGGGAGGGCCTGGCGGGGAGCTGTTTTTT. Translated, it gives CASSILAGGPGGELFF. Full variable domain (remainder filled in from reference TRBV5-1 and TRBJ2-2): KAGVTQTPRYLIKTRGQQVTLSCSPISGHRSVSWYQQTPGQGLQFLFEYFSETQRNKGNFPGRFSGRQFSNSRSEMNVSTLELGDSALYLCASSILAGGPGGELFFGEGSRLTVL.

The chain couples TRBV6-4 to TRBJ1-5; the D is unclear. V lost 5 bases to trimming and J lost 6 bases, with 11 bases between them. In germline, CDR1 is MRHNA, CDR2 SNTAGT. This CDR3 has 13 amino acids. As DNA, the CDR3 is TGTGCCAGCAGTTTGGTTACGGGTCAGCCCCAGCATTTT. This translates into CASSLVTGQPQHF.

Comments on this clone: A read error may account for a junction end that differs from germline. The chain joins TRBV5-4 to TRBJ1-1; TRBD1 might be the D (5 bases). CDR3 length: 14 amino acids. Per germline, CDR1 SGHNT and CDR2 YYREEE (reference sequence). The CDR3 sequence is CASSLEGRNTEALF. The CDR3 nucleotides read TGTGCCAGCAGCTTGGAGGGGAGGAACACTGAAGCTCTCTTT.

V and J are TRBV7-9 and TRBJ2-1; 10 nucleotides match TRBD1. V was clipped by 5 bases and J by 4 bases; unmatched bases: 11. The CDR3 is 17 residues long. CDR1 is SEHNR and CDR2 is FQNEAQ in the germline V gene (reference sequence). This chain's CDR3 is CASSDSTGTGVYNEQFF. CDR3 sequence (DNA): TGTGCCAGCAGCGACTCAACCGGGACAGGGGTGTACAATGAGCAGTTCTTC.

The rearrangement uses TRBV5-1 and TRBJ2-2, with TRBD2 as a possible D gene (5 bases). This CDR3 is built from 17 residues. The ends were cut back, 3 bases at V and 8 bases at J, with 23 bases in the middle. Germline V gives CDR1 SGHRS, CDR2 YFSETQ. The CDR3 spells CASSSLRAGVVPGELFF. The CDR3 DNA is TGCGCCAGCAGCTCCTTGAGGGCCGGTGTGGTTCCAGGGGAGCTGTTTTTT.

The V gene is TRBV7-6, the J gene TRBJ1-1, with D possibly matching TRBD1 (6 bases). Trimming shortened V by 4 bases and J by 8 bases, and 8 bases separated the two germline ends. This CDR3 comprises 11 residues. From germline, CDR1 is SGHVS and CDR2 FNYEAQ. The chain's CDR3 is CASSYGTEAFF. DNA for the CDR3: TGTGCCAGCAGCTATGGGACAGAAGCTTTCTTT.